This is a list of T cell receptor beta chains from one sample in a study of T cells in Graves' hyperthyroidism and ophthalmopathy. TCRdb processed the multiplex PCR reads anew with MiXCR; each CDR3 protein has one entry. The sample includes a few hundred thousand distinct CDR3 sequences, about half seen only once; the top ten take about 8.3%. Sequencing used peripheral blood or thyroid tissue (not recorded which). The receptors here all came from a woman aged 18 to 35 with Graves' hyperthyroidism. The CDR3 runs from the conserved cysteine through the conserved F or W. Fields, in order: clone size, D gene, V gene, J gene, CDR3 protein, CDR3 DNA. D genes are given only for firm matches. Clone sizes are given selectively: once, few, many, or a class where the clone is expanded.

-	-	TRBV7-2	TRBJ1-3	CASSLGISNSGNTIYF	TGTGCCAGCAGCTTAGGGATTAGCAACTCTGGAAACACCATATATTTT
-	-	TRBV7-8	TRBJ1-5	CASSLGRERGNEPQHF	TGTGCCAGCAGCTTAGGGCGGGAGCGGGGCAATGAGCCCCAGCATTTT
many	-	TRBV24-1	TRBJ2-7	CATSSGGDYEQYF	TGTGCCACCAGTTCGGGGGGCGACTACGAGCAGTACTTC
-	TRBD1	TRBV24-1	TRBJ1-2	CATSAFGRQGPNGYTF	TGTGCCACCAGTGCCTTTGGCCGACAGGGACCCAATGGCTACACCTTC
many	-	TRBV14	TRBJ2-5	CASSQDGSHPTRETQYF	TGTGCCAGCAGCCAAGATGGATCTCACCCAACCCGAGAGACCCAGTACTTC
many	TRBD1	TRBV6-5	TRBJ1-6	CASSYSDRGQSPLHF	TGTGCCAGCAGTTACTCGGACAGGGGGCAATCACCCCTCCACTTT
few	-	TRBV7-3	TRBJ2-1	CASSLRGGQTIDEQFF	TGTGCCAGCAGCTTAAGGGGGGGCCAGACAATCGATGAGCAGTTCTTC
once	TRBD2	TRBV5-1	TRBJ2-7	CASSRLAASYEEYF	TGCGCCAGCAGCAGACTAGCGGCCTCCTACGAGGAGTACTTC
-	TRBD2	TRBV20-1	TRBJ2-5	CSARDRLAGEADTQYF	TGCAGTGCTAGAGATCGACTAGCGGGAGAAGCAGATACGCAGTACTTC
once	-	TRBV12-3/TRBV12-4	TRBJ1-1	CASSPPPKITEAFF	TGTGCCAGCAGTCCCCCACCCAAGATCACTGAAGCTTTCTTT
many	-	TRBV7-7	TRBJ1-2	CASSPPSSRPATGPYGYTF	TGTGCCAGCAGCCCACCTTCCTCGCGTCCGGCGACAGGCCCCTATGGCTACACCTTC